This T cell receptor beta chain was identified during a study of T cells in Graves' hyperthyroidism and ophthalmopathy. Amplification of TCR beta CDR3 regions used RNA as the template. The HTBI set primed first-round TCR CDR3 RT-PCR. TCRdb ran MiXCR on the multiplex PCR reads and lists one entry per CDR3 protein. This table has approximately 370,000 distinct CDR3 sequences, about 18% appearing once. This clonotype was seen repeatedly, ten times or more. This receptor was obtained from a woman in her 30s with Graves' hyperthyroidism that later progressed to Graves' ophthalmopathy. Sequenced: blood.

The CDR3 DNA sequence: TGTGCCAGCAGTCCCCAGGGGGCCGATTCCTACGAGCAGTACTTC. Residues: CASSPQGADSYEQYF. The V gene is TRBV27, the J gene TRBJ2-7; 8 bases are shared with TRBD1. Germline V gives CDR1 MNHEY, CDR2 SMNVEV (reference sequence). Trimming at V came to 5 bases and at J to 1 base, leaving 7 bases not matched to a gene. The CDR3 spans 15 residues.